The 18 T cell receptor beta chains given below trace back to one sample, sequenced in a study of T cell changes during pregnancy in multiple sclerosis. Method: immunoSEQ multiplex PCR; TCRdb's copy keeps in-frame clones and lacks some. Of around 72,000 clones in the sample, more than 90% are singletons; the top ten hold 2% to 2.5%. Sequencing used peripheral blood, obtained in the second trimester of pregnancy. These receptors were taken from a female donor in good health, enrolled as a control in a pregnancy study.

This clone was detected a few times. This rearrangement joins TRBV6-6 to TRBJ1-5; no clear D gene. CDR3 length: 15 amino acids. V was trimmed by 2 bases and J by 4 bases, leaving 12 bases between them. Per germline, CDR1 MNHNY and CDR2 SVGAGI (reference sequence). CDR3 in amino acids: CASSYERSGNQPQHF. The CDR3 DNA sequence: TGTGCCAGCAGTTACGAGAGGTCGGGAAATCAGCCCCAGCATTTT.

V gene TRBV14 combines with J gene TRBJ2-1, with D hard to call. Germline CDR1 reads SGHDN; CDR2 reads FVKESK. Trimming pared 3 bases from V and 4 bases from J, leaving 19 bases between. The CDR3 is made up of 17 amino acids. The CDR3 protein is CASSQNFLGDIYNEQFF. Written as DNA, the CDR3 is TGTGCCAGCAGCCAGAATTTCCTTGGTGACATTTACAATGAGCAGTTCTTC. Looking up the rest from reference TRBV14 and TRBJ2-1 gives the full variable domain: EAGVTQFPSHSVIEKGQTVTLRCDPISGHDNLYWYRRVMGKEIKFLLHFVKESKQDESGMPNNRFLAERTGGTYSTLKVQPAELEDSGVYFCASSQNFLGDIYNEQFFGPGTRLTVL.

V usage is TRBV6-1 and J usage is TRBJ1-5; 11 positions match TRBD1. Germline V lookup: CDR1 MNHNS, CDR2 SASEGT. Losses at the gene ends were 4 bases for V and 5 bases for J; bases not matched to a gene: 4. This CDR3 spans 15 amino acids. The CDR3 loop reads CASSGGTGGYQPQHF. CDR3 DNA sequence: TGTGCCAGCAGTGGGGGGACAGGGGGGTATCAGCCCCAGCATTTT.

This chain uses TRBV4-3 with TRBJ2-1, with 8 positions matching TRBD2. This CDR3 is 16 amino acids long. Germline V gene lookup returns CDR1 LGHNA and CDR2 YSLEER. Trimming removed 4 bases from V and 3 bases from J; junction bases left unmatched: 8. The CDR3 spells CASSPGGGALYNEQFF. Written as DNA, the CDR3 is TGCGCCAGCAGCCCCGGGGGGGGCGCCCTCTACAATGAGCAGTTCTTC.

V usage is TRBV20-1 and J usage is TRBJ1-2; weak D call: TRBD1 (6 bases). The germline V gene encodes CDR1 DFQATT and CDR2 SNEGSKA (reference sequence). The CDR3 length is 11 residues. V dropped 4 bases and J dropped 3 bases, with 6 bases sitting between them. CDR3 sequence: CSANRDYGYTF. CDR3 nucleotide sequence: TGCAGTGCTAACAGGGACTATGGCTACACCTTC.

V is TRBV7-2 and J is TRBJ1-1, with 9 bases matching TRBD1. V lost 5 bases, J lost 8 bases, and 9 bases stayed unmatched. The CDR3 spans 14 residues. CDR1 is SGHTA and CDR2 is FQGNSA in the germline V gene. CDR3 loop: CASSIQQGASEAFF. The CDR3 DNA sequence: TGTGCCAGCAGCATTCAACAGGGGGCAAGCGAAGCTTTCTTT.

This chain uses TRBV7-2 with TRBJ2-3; 8 bases match TRBD1. This CDR3 is built from 12 residues. V was clipped by 5 bases and J by 6 bases; unmatched bases: 1. In germline, CDR1 is SGHTA, CDR2 FQGNSA. The CDR3 sequence: CASSQGADTQYF. DNA of the CDR3: TGTGCCAGCAGCCAGGGGGCGGATACGCAGTATTTT. Based on the CDR3 plus reference TRBV7-2 and TRBJ2-3, the full variable domain is GAGVSQSPSNKVTEKGKDVELRCDPISGHTALYWYRQSLGQGLEFLIYFQGNSAPDKSGLPSDRFSAERTGGSVSTLTIQRTQQEDSAVYLCASSQGADTQYFGPGTRLTVL.

The chain uses TRBV5-1 and TRBJ2-3; 7 nucleotides match TRBD2. The V gene's germline CDR1 is SGHRS and CDR2 YFSETQ. The J segment lost 9 bases and the V segment lost 0 bases, leaving 7 bases of the junction unmatched. The CDR3 covers 14 residues. The CDR3 nucleotides are TGCGCCAGCAGCTTGGTTACCCACGGGGGGACGCAGTATTTT. Its protein product is CASSLVTHGGTQYF. Using reference TRBV5-1 and TRBJ2-3 for the parts outside the CDR3, the full variable domain is KAGVTQTPRYLIKTRGQQVTLSCSPISGHRSVSWYQQTPGQGLQFLFEYFSETQRNKGNFPGRFSGRQFSNSRSEMNVSTLELGDSALYLCASSLVTHGGTQYFGPGTRLTVL.

This chain uses TRBV4-3 with TRBJ2-3, with D tentatively TRBD2 (6 bases). The V end lost 0 bases, the J end lost 0 bases, and 10 bases lay between the germline ends. Germline V gene lookup returns CDR1 LGHNA and CDR2 YSLEER. The CDR3 has 16 amino acids. CDR3 nucleotides: TGCGCCAGCAGCCAAGATGGCGGGGCTAGCACAGATACGCAGTATTTT. Translation gives CASSQDGGASTDTQYF.

The genes are TRBV18 and TRBJ2-5, with D perhaps matching TRBD2 (6 bases). This CDR3 contains 17 residues. Trimming shortened V by 3 bases and J by 1 base, and 18 bases separated the two germline ends. CDR1 and CDR2 (germline): KGHSH, LQKENI. The CDR3 spells CASSPPPRWGLQETQYF. The DNA for the CDR3 is TGTGCCAGCTCACCCCCACCTAGGTGGGGACTCCAAGAGACCCAGTACTTC.

The chain carries TRBV19 and TRBJ1-3; 7 bases match TRBD1. CDR1 and CDR2 from the germline V gene are LNHDA and SQIVND (reference sequence). The V and J ends lost 3 bases and 0 bases, in that order; junction bases with no gene match: 5. There are 16 residues in the CDR3. CDR3 sequence reads: CASSMMGQISGNTIYF. DNA of the CDR3: TGTGCCAGTAGTATGATGGGACAGATCTCTGGAAACACCATATATTTT.

V and J are TRBV6-5 and TRBJ1-3; 8 positions match TRBD1. This CDR3 has 14 residues. After removal of 5 bases from V and 4 bases from J, the junction contained 4 bases not matched to a gene. The V gene's germline CDR1 is MNHEY and CDR2 SVGAGI. Written as DNA, the CDR3 is TGTGCCAGCAGTCTCAGGGGGCTCGGAAACACCATATATTTT. Its protein is CASSLRGLGNTIYF.

The V call is TRBV4-3, the J call TRBJ2-3; D is possibly TRBD2 (6 bases). The CDR3 runs 17 residues. Germline CDR1 LGHNA, CDR2 YSLEER. The V gene lost 2 bases and the J gene lost 1 base, with 16 bases spanning the gap. Here the CDR3 reads CASSQSFAGSGTDTQYF. For the CDR3, the DNA is TGCGCCAGCAGCCAATCATTTGCGGGGTCGGGCACAGATACGCAGTATTTT.

The chain combines TRBV12-5 with TRBJ2-1, with TRBD2 identical over 10 bases. The CDR3 loop spans 16 amino acids. V gave up 2 bases and J gave up 7 bases; unmatched junction bases: 8. Per the germline V gene, CDR1 is LGHNT and CDR2 is FRNRAP. CDR3 in DNA: TGTGCTAGTGGTTTGCGTCTAGCGGGGGAAGCGAATGAGCAGTTCTTC. As protein: CASGLRLAGEANEQFF.

V usage is TRBV18 and J usage is TRBJ2-5, with D unresolved. The CDR3 sequence is 11 residues long. V shed 3 bases and J shed 5 bases, with 4 bases lying between them. Germline-derived CDR1 and CDR2 are KGHSH and LQKENI. The CDR3 protein is CASSPSETQYF. The CDR3 DNA is TGTGCCAGCTCACCGTCTGAGACCCAGTACTTC.

The J gene is TRBJ2-2, the V gene TRBV4-2, with TRBD2 identical over 12 bases. Germline V CDR1 and CDR2: LGHNA, YNFKEQ. This CDR3 contains 18 residues. The ends lost 0 bases at V and 7 bases at J; junction bases unmatched: 9. In DNA, the CDR3 is TGTGCCAGCAGCCAAGAAATGGCTAGCGGGGGGGCGGTCGGGGAGCTGTTTTTT. Protein product: CASSQEMASGGAVGELFF.

This chain's CDR3 is CASSIGGAGGQETQYF. CDR3 in DNA: TGTGCCAGTAGTATTGGCGGTGCGGGGGGGCAAGAGACCCAGTACTTC. The rearrangement joins TRBV19 to TRBJ2-5; TRBD2 matches 9 bases. Trimming took 3 bases from V and 2 from J; bases not matched to a gene: 7. The CDR3 length is 16 residues. Germline lookup yields CDR1 LNHDA and CDR2 SQIVND (reference sequence). Together with reference TRBV19 and TRBJ2-5, the CDR3 gives the full variable domain: DGGITQSPKYLFRKEGQNVTLSCEQNLNHDAMYWYRQDPGQGLRLIYYSQIVNDFQKGDIAEGYSVSREKKESFPLTVTSAQKNPTAFYLCASSIGGAGGQETQYFGPGTRLLVL.

The chain has TRBV4-3 and TRBJ2-3; D might be TRBD2 (6 bases). V lost 0 bases and J 4 bases, leaving 14 bases between the germline ends. The CDR3 totals 16 residues. Germline V CDR1 and CDR2: LGHNA, YSLEER. The CDR3: CASSQDAGYLPDTQYF. The CDR3 region has the DNA TGCGCCAGCAGCCAAGATGCGGGGTACCTTCCAGATACGCAGTATTTT.